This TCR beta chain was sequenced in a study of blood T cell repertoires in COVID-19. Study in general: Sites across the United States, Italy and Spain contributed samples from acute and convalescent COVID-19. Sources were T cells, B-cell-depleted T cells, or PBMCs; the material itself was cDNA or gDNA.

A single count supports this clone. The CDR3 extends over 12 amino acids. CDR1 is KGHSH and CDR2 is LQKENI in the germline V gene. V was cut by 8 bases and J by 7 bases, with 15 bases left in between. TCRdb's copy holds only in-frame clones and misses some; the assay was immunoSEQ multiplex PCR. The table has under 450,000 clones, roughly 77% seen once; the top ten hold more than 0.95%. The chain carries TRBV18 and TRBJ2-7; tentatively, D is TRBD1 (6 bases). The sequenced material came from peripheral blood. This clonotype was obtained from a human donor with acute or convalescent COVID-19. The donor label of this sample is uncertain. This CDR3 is CASRLGTTEQYF. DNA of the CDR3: TGTGCCAGCCGACTTGGGACAACAGAGCAGTACTTC.